In its sample, the clone carrying this T cell receptor beta chain was seen many times. Time point in this sample: before trial treatment. Patients deemed eligible presented with advanced solid tumors lacking tumor-infiltrating lymphocytes. The data belong to a study of low-dose radiotherapy and immunotherapy resistance in tumors. First-strand cDNA used TRAV- and TRBV-specific primers, covering alpha and beta chains. Over approximately 20 PCR cycles, TCRs were amplified from a constant-region primer and V-primer adapter. One entry per CDR3 protein results from TCRdb running MiXCR on the reads. The sample consists of some 60,000 distinct CDR3 sequences, 26% of them appearing once. There are 14 residues in the CDR3. V lost 4 bases to trimming and J lost 5 bases, with 17 bases between them. Per germline, CDR1 DFQATT and CDR2 SNEGSKA (reference sequence).

The source is a male donor with rectosigmoid adenocarcinoma. The chain has TRBV20-1 and TRBJ2-5, with D possibly TRBD2 on 6 matching bases. The sequencing here drew on PBMCs, taken before treatment. This CDR3 is CSANDGSWGETQYF. DNA for the CDR3: TGCAGTGCTAACGACGGGAGCTGGGGGGAGACCCAGTACTTC.